The 2 T cell receptor beta chains in this list originate from one sample, sequenced in a study of tissue T cells after allogeneic stem cell transplantation. Profiled with immunoSEQ multiplex PCR; TCRdb holds only in-frame clones, not every one. Altogether about 48,000 clones are present, around 73% being singletons, with the ten largest covering roughly 0.7%. The sequenced sample was sorted cells pooled from one or two spleens. These TCRs come from a pool of C57BL/6 mice in good health.

About this clone itself: Gene names refer to mouse genes. The read is 1 residue too short to cover the CDR3 end, so that end is filled in from the germline J gene. The chain carries TRBV13-1 and TRBJ2-2, with 12 bases identical to TRBD2. The germline gives CDR1 NSHNY, CDR2 SYGAGN. The length of the CDR3 is 16 residues. The V segment lost 0 bases and the J segment 4 bases; nucleotides outside the gene matches: 1. The CDR3 loop is CASSDGLGGPTGQLYF. The covered CDR3 bases are TGTGCCAGCAGTGATGGACTGGGGGGGCCCACCGGGCAGCTCTAC.

On this clone: Gene labels here are mouse ones. The DNA ends 1 residue before the CDR3 does, and the rest of the CDR3 is filled in from the germline J gene. The chain is built from TRBV3 and TRBJ2-5, with a weak D call TRBD2 (7 bases). Germline CDR1 and CDR2: SNHLY and FYNGKV (reference sequence). Trimming shortened V by 1 base and J by 2 bases, and 10 bases separated the two germline ends. This CDR3 region has 15 residues. CDR3 sequence reads: CASSLGGAGQDTQYF. CDR3 bases read: TGTGCCAGCAGCTTAGGGGGGGCAGGCCAAGACACCCAGTAC.